This TCR beta chain originates from a study of spatial heterogeneity in lung cancer. Study-level background: Each time, sequencing found more beta-chain sequences than alpha-chain sequences. An average of more than ten raw reads was observed per unique TCR and UMI combination.

This clonotype was observed many times. No antigen is known for it. TCRdb used MiXCR to reprocess the 5' RACE reads, holding one entry per CDR3 protein. The sample yields roughly 25,000 distinct CDR3 sequences, about 4.5% seen once. Study-wide results and limits: Ubiquitous expanded tumor TCRs appeared in blood more at resection than follow-up.

The CDR3 has 11 amino acids. Germline loops: CDR1 SQVTM, CDR2 ANQGSEA. The V gene end was trimmed by 7 bases and the J gene end by 5 bases; junction bases not matched to a gene: 3. Indicated time point: sample taken at primary tumor resection. Unsorted whole RNA of tumor, nontumor lung or frozen PBMC was sequenced. The cohort: some 70 early-stage, untreated non-small cell lung cancer patients. The chain recombines TRBV29-1 with TRBJ2-3; 7 nucleotides agree with TRBD2. Here the sequenced sample was PBMCs, taken at surgery. This clonotype was sampled from a male donor with early-stage non-small cell lung cancer. The CDR3 reads CSAERGDTQYF. Here the CDR3 DNA reads TGCAGCGCCGAGCGGGGAGATACGCAGTATTTT.